This TCR beta chain was recorded in a study of blood T cells in healthy people across ages. General study findings and limits: Whereas aged donors had fewer naive CD4+ cells, long-lived donors had more of them and higher diversity.

Primers used in a second PCR of roughly 7 to 12 cycles were a sample-barcoded 5' primer and a J-beta primer mix. TCRdb reprocessed the 5' RACE reads with MiXCR, giving one entry per CDR3 protein. Of about 930,000 distinct CDR3 sequences listed, almost 30% are singletons. Germline assignment: CDR1 DFQATT and CDR2 SNEGSKA (reference sequence). CDR3 length: 15 amino acids. V lost 5 bases to trimming and J lost 0 bases; unmatched junction nucleotides: 8. This clonotype was seen a few times. The antigen is not known. This sample also belongs to another study, concerning T cells of mothers and their children. As that study records: Each 15 ul cDNA reaction used roughly 1.4 ug RNA; all RNA was used. For the second PCR, the M1S primer put in sample barcodes and 2-4 random nucleotides.

The sequenced sample was blood. The sequence was obtained from a woman aged 35 to 49 in good health. The V gene is TRBV20-1, the J gene TRBJ2-3, with 7 bases that match TRBD1. The CDR3 nucleotides are TGCAGTGCTGGGGGACAGCTAGCTAGCACAGATACGCAGTATTTT. Translating it yields CSAGGQLASTDTQYF.